These T cell receptor beta chains were read from a single sample in a study of early T cells in non-severe SARS-CoV-2 infection. TCRdb analysed the 5' RACE reads with MiXCR anew, one entry per CDR3 protein. The data hold about 46,000 distinct CDR3 sequences, with approximately 5.9% observed a single time. The sample consisted of whole blood, taken at baseline. The receptors stem from an adult who was a healthcare worker with PCR-confirmed SARS-CoV-2 infection or an uninfected control (not recorded which). CDR3s include the opening cysteine and the closing phenylalanine or tryptophan. Fields, in order: clone size, D gene, V gene, J gene, CDR3 protein, CDR3 DNA. The D gene is left open where the match is weak. Clone size is given for some rows only: seen once, a few or many times, or a class if the clone is expanded.

many,-,TRBV11-2,TRBJ2-7,CASSLDPQRVPSYEQYF,TGTGCCAGCAGCTTAGATCCTCAGCGGGTACCATCCTACGAGCAGTACTTC
many,-,TRBV11-2,TRBJ2-4,CASGIKNIQYF,TGTGCCAGCGGGATCAAAAACATTCAGTACTTC
many,-,TRBV7-9,TRBJ1-2,CASSRGITAAFYGYTF,TGTGCCAGCAGCCGCGGCATAACAGCCGCCTTCTATGGCTACACCTTC
many,-,TRBV27,TRBJ2-2,CASRGREAGELFF,TGTGCCAGCAGAGGCAGGGAGGCCGGGGAGCTGTTTTTT
few,-,TRBV5-4,TRBJ2-5,CASSLDVLETQYF,TGTGCCAGCAGCTTGGACGTATTGGAGACCCAGTACTTC
-,-,TRBV7-2,TRBJ2-6,CASSLAVAASSGANVLTF,TGTGCCAGCAGCTTAGCGGTCGCAGCCAGCTCTGGGGCCAACGTCCTGACTTTC
few,-,TRBV27,TRBJ2-5,CASSGPRETQYF,TGTGCCAGCAGCGGACCCAGGGAGACCCAGTACTTC
-,-,TRBV2,TRBJ2-3,CASSEKYYTDTQYF,TGTGCCAGCAGTGAGAAGTACTACACAGATACGCAGTATTTT
many,-,TRBV12-3/TRBV12-4,TRBJ2-2,CASSLGRGRELFF,TGTGCCAGCAGTTTAGGCAGGGGCCGGGAGCTGTTTTTT
many,-,TRBV29-1,TRBJ2-1,CSVGDYNEQFF,TGCAGCGTTGGGGACTACAATGAGCAGTTCTTC
few,-,TRBV11-2,TRBJ2-7,CASSPYPQGSYEQYF,TGTGCCAGCAGCCCGTACCCTCAGGGTTCCTACGAGCAGTACTTC
few,-,TRBV19,TRBJ2-7,CASMGFSYEQYF,TGTGCCAGTATGGGCTTCTCCTACGAGCAGTACTTC
-,-,TRBV7-8,TRBJ2-7,CASSQALGNEQYF,TGTGCCAGCAGCCAGGCGCTCGGTAACGAGCAGTACTTC
many,TRBD2,TRBV30,TRBJ2-2,CAWPLAVNTGELFF,TGTGCCTGGCCCCTAGCGGTGAACACCGGGGAGCTGTTTTTT
many,-,TRBV12-3/TRBV12-4,TRBJ1-2,CASSLDPWGYTF,TGTGCCAGCAGTTTGGACCCGTGGGGCTACACCTTC
many,TRBD1,TRBV7-2,TRBJ2-1,CASSSRQGSYNEQFF,TGTGCCAGCAGCTCCAGACAGGGCTCCTACAATGAGCAGTTCTTC
many,TRBD2,TRBV7-8,TRBJ2-1,CASSLGLASNNEQFF,TGTGCCAGCAGCCTTGGACTAGCGTCCAACAATGAGCAGTTCTTC
few,TRBD2,TRBV11-2,TRBJ2-1,CASSSRTSGNEQFF,TGTGCCAGCAGCTCTCGGACTAGCGGGAATGAGCAGTTCTTC
many,TRBD2,TRBV11-2,TRBJ2-2,CASRSFAGGATGELFF,TGTGCCAGCAGATCGTTTGCGGGAGGGGCGACCGGGGAGCTGTTTTTT
many,TRBD2,TRBV20-1,TRBJ2-5,CSATTSGTTQYF,TGCAGTGCTACCACTAGCGGGACGACCCAGTACTTC
many,TRBD1,TRBV27,TRBJ2-6,CASSFWGQGAFAGANVLTF,TGTGCCAGCAGTTTTTGGGGACAGGGGGCTTTTGCTGGGGCCAACGTCCTGACTTTC
few,-,TRBV4-1,TRBJ2-1,CASSQDPSNEQFF,TGCGCCAGCAGCCAAGATCCTTCCAATGAGCAGTTCTTC
many,-,TRBV20-1,TRBJ1-5,CSASMEDQPQHF,TGCAGTGCTAGTATGGAGGATCAGCCCCAGCATTTT
many,TRBD1,TRBV18,TRBJ1-2,CASSRSDRDYGYTF,TGTGCCAGCTCCCGCTCGGACAGGGACTATGGCTACACCTTC
many,-,TRBV11-2,TRBJ1-2,CASSSPGTQANYGYTF,TGTGCCAGCAGCTCCCCCGGGACTCAAGCTAACTATGGCTACACCTTC
few,-,TRBV7-9,TRBJ2-5,CASSGRLGLMAQETQYF,TGTGCCAGCAGCGGGAGGCTCGGATTAATGGCACAAGAGACCCAGTACTTC
many,-,TRBV5-6,TRBJ2-2,CASSLATENTGELFF,TGTGCCAGCAGCTTGGCCACAGAAAACACCGGGGAGCTGTTTTTT
few,TRBD1,TRBV28,TRBJ2-2,CASRIGGYTGELFF,TGTGCCAGCAGAATAGGGGGCTACACCGGGGAGCTGTTTTTT
many,-,TRBV25-1,TRBJ2-5,CASTTGWEVF,TGTGCCAGCACAACAGGTTGGGAAGTTTTC
medium-sized,-,TRBV12-2,TRBJ1-2,CASRCLNRGKGYTF,TGTGCAAGTCGCTGCCTGAACAGGGGTAAAGGCTACACCTTC
many,TRBD1,TRBV28,TRBJ1-4,CASSLPSQGAANEKLFF,TGTGCCAGCAGTTTACCCTCCCAGGGGGCTGCTAATGAAAAACTGTTTTTT
few,-,TRBV28,TRBJ1-6,CASSLLLRTKEPLHF,TGTGCCAGCAGTTTACTCTTACGGACGAAAGAACCCCTCCACTTT
many,-,TRBV29-1,TRBJ2-5,CSVEYGRTQYF,TGCAGCGTTGAATACGGAAGGACCCAGTACTTC
many,-,TRBV3-1,TRBJ2-1,CASSLHGASSYNEQFF,TGTGCCAGCAGCCTACACGGGGCTAGCTCCTACAATGAGCAGTTCTTC
few,-,TRBV5-1,TRBJ1-1,CASSLARGPDTEAFF,TGCGCCAGCAGCTTGGCGAGGGGACCCGACACTGAAGCTTTCTTT
many,-,TRBV12-3/TRBV12-4,TRBJ2-3,CASSQLTADTQYF,TGTGCCAGCAGTCAACTCACGGCAGATACGCAGTATTTT
-,-,TRBV28,TRBJ2-2,CASQSTGELFF,TGTGCCAGCCAGAGCACCGGGGAGCTGTTTTTT
many,TRBD1,TRBV12-3/TRBV12-4,TRBJ2-3,CASNPDRASTDTQYF,TGTGCCAGCAATCCGGACAGGGCAAGCACAGATACGCAGTATTTT